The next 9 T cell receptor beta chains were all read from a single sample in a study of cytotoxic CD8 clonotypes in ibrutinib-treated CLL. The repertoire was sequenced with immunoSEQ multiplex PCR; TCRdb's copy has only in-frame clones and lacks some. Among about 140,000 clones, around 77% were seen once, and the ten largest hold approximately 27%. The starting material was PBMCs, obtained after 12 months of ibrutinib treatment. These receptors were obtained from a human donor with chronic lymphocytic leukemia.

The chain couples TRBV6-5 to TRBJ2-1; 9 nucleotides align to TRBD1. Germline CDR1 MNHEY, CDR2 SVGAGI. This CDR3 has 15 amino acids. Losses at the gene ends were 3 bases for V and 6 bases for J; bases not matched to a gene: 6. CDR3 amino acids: CASSYGTGPGNEQFF. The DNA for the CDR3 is TGTGCCAGCAGTTATGGGACAGGGCCGGGCAATGAGCAGTTCTTC.

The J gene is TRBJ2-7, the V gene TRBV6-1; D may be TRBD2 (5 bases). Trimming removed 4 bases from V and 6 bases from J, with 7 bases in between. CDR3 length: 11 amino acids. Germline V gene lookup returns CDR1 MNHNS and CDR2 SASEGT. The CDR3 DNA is TGTGCCAGCAGTGTGGGGAGCGAGCAGTACTTC. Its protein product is CASSVGSEQYF.

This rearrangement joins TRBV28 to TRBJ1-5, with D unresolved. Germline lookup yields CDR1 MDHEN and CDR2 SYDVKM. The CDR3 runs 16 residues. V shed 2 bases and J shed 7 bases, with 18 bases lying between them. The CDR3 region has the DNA TGTGCCAGCAGTTTAAGTGGTTTCGGGGTTCAGCAGCCCCAGCATTTT. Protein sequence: CASSLSGFGVQQPQHF.

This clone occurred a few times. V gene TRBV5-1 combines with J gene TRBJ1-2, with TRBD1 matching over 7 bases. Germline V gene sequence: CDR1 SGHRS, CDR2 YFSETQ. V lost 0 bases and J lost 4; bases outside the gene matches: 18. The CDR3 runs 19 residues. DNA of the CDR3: TGCGCCAGCAGCTTGGGAGGAACAGGGGTAAGAGTCCCCCTCTATGGCTACACCTTC. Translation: CASSLGGTGVRVPLYGYTF.

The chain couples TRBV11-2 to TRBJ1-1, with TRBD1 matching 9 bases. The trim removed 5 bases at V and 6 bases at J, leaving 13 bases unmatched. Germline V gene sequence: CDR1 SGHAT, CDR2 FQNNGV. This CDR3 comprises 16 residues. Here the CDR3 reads CASSASAGTGRPEAFF. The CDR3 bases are TGTGCCAGCAGCGCTTCAGCCGGGACAGGGCGTCCTGAAGCTTTCTTT.

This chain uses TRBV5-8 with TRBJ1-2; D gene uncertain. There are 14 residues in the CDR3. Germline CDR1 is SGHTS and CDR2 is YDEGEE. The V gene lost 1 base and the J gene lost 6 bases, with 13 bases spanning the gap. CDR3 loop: CASSLRTDTNGYTF. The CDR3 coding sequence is TGTGCCAGCAGCTTGCGGACGGATACAAATGGCTACACCTTC.

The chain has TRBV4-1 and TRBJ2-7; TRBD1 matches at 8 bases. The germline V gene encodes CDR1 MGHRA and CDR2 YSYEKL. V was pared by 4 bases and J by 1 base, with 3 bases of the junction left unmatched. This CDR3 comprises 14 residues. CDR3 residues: CASSRNRGSYEQYF. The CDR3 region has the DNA TGCGCCAGCAGCCGCAACAGGGGGTCCTACGAGCAGTACTTC.

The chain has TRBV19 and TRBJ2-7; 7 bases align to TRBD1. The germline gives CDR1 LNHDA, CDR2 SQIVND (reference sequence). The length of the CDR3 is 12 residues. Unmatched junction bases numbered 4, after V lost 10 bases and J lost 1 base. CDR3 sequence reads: CATEDRSYEQYF. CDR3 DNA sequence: TGTGCCACTGAGGACAGGTCCTACGAGCAGTACTTC.

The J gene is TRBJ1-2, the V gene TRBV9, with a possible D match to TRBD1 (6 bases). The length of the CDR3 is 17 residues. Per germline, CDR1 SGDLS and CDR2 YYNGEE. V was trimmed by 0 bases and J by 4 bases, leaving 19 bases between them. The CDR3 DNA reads TGTGCCAGCAGCGTAGACGGCGGGGGCAGGAGACTCTATGGCTACACCTTC. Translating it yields CASSVDGGGRRLYGYTF.